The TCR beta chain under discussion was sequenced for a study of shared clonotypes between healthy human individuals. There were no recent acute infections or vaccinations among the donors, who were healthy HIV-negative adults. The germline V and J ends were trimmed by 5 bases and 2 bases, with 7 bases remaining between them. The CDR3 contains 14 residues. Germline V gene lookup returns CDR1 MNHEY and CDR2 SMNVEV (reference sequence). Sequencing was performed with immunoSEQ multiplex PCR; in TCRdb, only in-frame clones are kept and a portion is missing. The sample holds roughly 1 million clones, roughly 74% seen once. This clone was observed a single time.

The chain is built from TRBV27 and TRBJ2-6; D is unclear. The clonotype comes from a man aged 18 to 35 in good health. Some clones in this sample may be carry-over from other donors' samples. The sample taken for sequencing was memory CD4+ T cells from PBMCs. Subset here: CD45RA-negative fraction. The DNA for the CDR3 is TGTGCCAGCAGTCTTTCGGCTGGGGCCAACGTCCTGACTTTC. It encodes CASSLSAGANVLTF.